The 11 T cell receptor beta chains in this list originate from one sample, sequenced in a study of blood T cell repertoires in COVID-19. Sequenced by immunoSEQ multiplex PCR; TCRdb stores in-frame clones only, minus some. The profile shows about 78,000 clones, about 93% of them singletons. The specimen sequenced was peripheral blood. These receptors all stem from a woman older than 75 with acute or convalescent COVID-19.

CDR3 sequence: CAIAGSGNQPQHF. The CDR3 nucleotides read TGTGCCATCGCAGGGTCGGGCAATCAGCCCCAGCATTTT. V is TRBV7-2 and J is TRBJ1-5; D perhaps matches TRBD1 (5 bases). The CDR3 is 13 residues long. Germline values: CDR1 SGHTA, CDR2 FQGNSA. The germline V and J ends were trimmed by 10 bases and 2 bases, with 12 bases remaining between them.

The chain recombines TRBV10-3 with TRBJ2-7; tentatively, D is TRBD2 (5 bases). The length of the CDR3 is 14 residues. Trimming cost V 4 bases and J 4 bases, with 14 bases left between them. Germline V gene data show CDR1 as ENHRY and CDR2 as SYGVKD. The CDR3 DNA reads as TGTGCCATCAGTGCACCTCCAGCGGCTTACGAGCAGTACTTC. Amino acids: CAISAPPAAYEQYF.

This clone was counted once. Other DNA sequences of this sample code for an identical CDR3. CDR3 bases: TGCGCCAGCAGCCTGGGACTAGCGGGGGGCACAGATACGCAGTATTTT. It encodes CASSLGLAGGTDTQYF. The chain carries TRBV5-1 and TRBJ2-3; 14 bases agree with TRBD2. Germline CDR1 SGHRS, CDR2 YFSETQ. The trim removed 4 bases at V and 1 base at J, leaving 2 bases unmatched. The CDR3 is 16 amino acids.

The V call is TRBV4-1, the J call TRBJ2-1; 10 bases align to TRBD2. The CDR3 loop spans 19 amino acids. The germline V gene encodes CDR1 MGHRA and CDR2 YSYEKL. V was pared by 1 base and J by 7 bases, with 16 bases of the junction left unmatched. CDR3 region: CASSQASGTSDPRGNEQFF. The CDR3 nucleotides are TGCGCCAGCAGCCAAGCAAGCGGGACTAGCGACCCACGAGGTAATGAGCAGTTCTTC.

The gene calls are TRBV18 and TRBJ2-7; D is perhaps TRBD1 (6 bases). The germline V gene has CDR1 KGHSH and CDR2 LQKENI. CDR3 length: 14 residues. The V end lost 3 bases, the J end lost 4 bases, and 13 bases lay between the germline ends. As DNA, the CDR3 is TGTGCCAGCTCACCGTCAACCAGGGGATACGAGCAGTACTTC. This translates into CASSPSTRGYEQYF.

The count of this clone is one. This rearrangement joins TRBV5-1 to TRBJ2-2; D is unresolved. Germline assignment: CDR1 SGHRS and CDR2 YFSETQ. The CDR3 loop spans 15 amino acids. The ends were cut back, 0 bases at V and 3 bases at J, with 9 bases in the middle. The CDR3 DNA reads as TGCGCCAGCAGCTTGGGACCTGCGGACACCGGGGAGCTGTTTTTT. This codes for CASSLGPADTGELFF.

The gene calls are TRBV5-4 and TRBJ2-5, with D tentatively TRBD2 (5 bases). This CDR3 contains 15 residues. Trimming removed 0 bases from V and 3 bases from J, with 12 bases in between. The V gene's germline CDR1 is SGHNT and CDR2 YYREEE (reference sequence). CDR3 bases: TGTGCCAGCAGCTTGGGTGACTATGGGAAAGAGACCCAGTACTTC. Protein: CASSLGDYGKETQYF.

The chain is built from TRBV27 and TRBJ2-1, with TRBD2 matching over 7 bases. Germline V gene lookup returns CDR1 MNHEY and CDR2 SMNVEV (reference sequence). There are 15 residues in the CDR3. V trimming: 5 bases; J trimming: 7 bases; junction bases outside the gene matches: 11. Here the CDR3 reads CASSPRGGYINEQFF. DNA of the CDR3: TGTGCCAGCAGTCCGCGCGGGGGATACATTAATGAGCAGTTCTTC.

The chain employs TRBV3-1 (or the pseudogene TRBV3-2) and TRBJ2-7; TRBD2 matches at 8 bases. The V gene end was trimmed by 2 bases and the J gene end by 6 bases; junction bases not matched to a gene: 9. Germline loops: CDR1 LGHDT, CDR2 YNNKEL (reference sequence). The CDR3 totals 15 residues. CDR3 residues: CASSQQKGAGGEQYF. CDR3 nucleotide sequence: TGTGCCAGCAGCCAACAAAAGGGTGCGGGAGGCGAGCAGTACTTC.

V is TRBV5-1 and J is TRBJ1-2, with TRBD1 as a possible D gene (6 bases). The germline gives CDR1 SGHRS, CDR2 YFSETQ. The ends were cut back, 2 bases at V and 2 bases at J, with 10 bases in the middle. This CDR3 has 14 amino acids. The CDR3 DNA follows: TGCGCCAGCAGCTTACAGCAGGGGAACTATGGCTACACCTTC. It specifies CASSLQQGNYGYTF.

V gene TRBV7-3 combines with J gene TRBJ2-1, with TRBD2 identical over 10 bases. J lost 9 bases, V lost 1 base, and 9 bases had no gene match. The CDR3 spans 16 residues. In germline, CDR1 is SGHTA, CDR2 FQGTGA. CDR3 in amino acids: CASSLSGAGGQGEQFF. CDR3 DNA: TGTGCCAGCAGCTTAAGCGGAGCGGGGGGGCAGGGTGAGCAGTTCTTC.